The 12 T cell receptor beta chains reported below all come from one sample, sequenced in a study of control samples from healthy donors and cancer patients (dated by TCRdb to 2020 to 2021). Library method: the immunoSEQ multiplex PCR assay. TCRdb limited this immuneACCESS table to in-frame rearrangements with V and J called. A share of clones is missing; checked studies link under half to unresolved V genes, and the rest is unexplained. In all, the sample holds 150,000 or so clones, and around 90% of those were seen once. The top ten constitute about 1.8% of the sample. Source material: blood. These TCRs come from a man aged 18 to 35 in good health.

This clone was found a few times. The chain is built from TRBV11-3 and TRBJ1-1; D gene unclear. V was shortened by 0 bases and J by 0 bases, with 2 bases between the two germline ends. This CDR3 is built from 13 residues. Per germline, CDR1 SGHNT and CDR2 YENEEA. The CDR3 nucleotides read TGTGCCAGCAGCTTAGAGATGAACACTGAAGCTTTCTTT. This codes for CASSLEMNTEAFF. Full variable domain (remainder filled in from reference TRBV11-3 and TRBJ1-1): EAGVVQSPRYKIIEKKQPVAFWCNPISGHNTLYWYLQNLGQGPELLIRYENEEAVDDSQLPKDRFSAERLKGVDSTLKIQPAELGDSAVYLCASSLEMNTEAFFGQGTRLTVV.

This clone was detected many times. The CDR3 DNA is TGTGCCAGCAGCCCGAAGCTCTCTGGGGCCAACGTCCTGACTTTC. Protein sequence: CASSPKLSGANVLTF. The J gene is TRBJ2-6, the V gene TRBV7-9, with no clear D. The CDR3 loop spans 15 amino acids. Trimming pared 5 bases from V and 0 bases from J, leaving 8 bases between. Germline V gene lookup returns CDR1 SEHNR and CDR2 FQNEAQ (reference sequence).

This chain connects TRBV5-1 to TRBJ1-6; D perhaps matches TRBD1 (5 bases). CDR3 length: 13 amino acids. V was cut by 6 bases and J by 10 bases, with 14 bases left in between. Germline CDR1 is SGHRS and CDR2 is YFSETQ. CDR3 sequence reads: CASTVGVDSPLHF. CDR3 nucleotide sequence: TGCGCCAGCACGGTAGGGGTAGACTCACCCCTCCACTTT.

CDR3 nucleotides: TGTGCCAGCAGCTTCGAGACTCTCGAGCAGTACTTC. Its translation is CASSFETLEQYF. This rearrangement joins TRBV7-9 to TRBJ2-7; D is ambiguous. The CDR3 is made up of 12 amino acids. V lost 3 bases and J lost 6, with 9 bases in between. Germline CDR1 is SEHNR and CDR2 is FQNEAQ (reference sequence).

The CDR3 DNA follows: TGTGCCAGCAGTTTATCGGCAGGGGAATATGGCAATGAGCAGTTCTTC. As protein: CASSLSAGEYGNEQFF. The chain joins TRBV27 to TRBJ2-1; weak D call: TRBD1 (6 bases). Germline V gene sequence: CDR1 MNHEY, CDR2 SMNVEV (reference sequence). Trimming removed 0 bases from V and 6 bases from J, with 15 bases in between. The length of the CDR3 is 16 residues.

This clone was detected only once. The V and J genes are TRBV28 and TRBJ2-5, with 10 bases identical to TRBD1. With 5 bases clipped from V and 2 bases from J, the junction kept 5 bases outside the gene matches. Germline values: CDR1 MDHEN, CDR2 SYDVKM. The CDR3 is 15 amino acids. CDR3 sequence (DNA): TGTGCCAGCAGTGACAGGGGGCCGCAACAAGAGACCCAGTACTTC. It codes for CASSDRGPQQETQYF.

As to this clone: Additional DNA sequences in this sample encode the identical CDR3. V gene TRBV28 combines with J gene TRBJ1-1; no clear D. Germline CDR1 reads MDHEN; CDR2 reads SYDVKM. The CDR3 is 12 amino acids. Trimming took 3 bases from V and 1 from J, leaving 3 bases between them. The CDR3 loop reads CASSLRNTEAFF. CDR3 nucleotides: TGTGCCAGCAGTTTGAGGAACACTGAAGCTTTCTTT.

This rearrangement joins TRBV6-5 to TRBJ2-3, with a tentative D call TRBD1 (5 bases). The germline V and J ends were trimmed by 6 bases and 4 bases, with 14 bases remaining between them. The CDR3 sequence is 14 residues long. Germline lookup yields CDR1 MNHEY and CDR2 SVGAGI. DNA of the CDR3: TGTGCCAGCAGGGCAGGGTTGGTGGCAGATACGCAGTATTTT. Amino acid sequence: CASRAGLVADTQYF.

The V gene is TRBV5-6, the J gene TRBJ1-4, with D tentatively TRBD1 (5 bases). CDR1 and CDR2 from the germline V gene are SGHDT and YYEEEE. V dropped 0 bases and J dropped 6 bases, with 12 bases sitting between them. The CDR3 extends over 15 amino acids. CDR3 sequence (DNA): TGTGCCAGCAGCTTGGTCTTTGTAGGGGATGAAAAACTGTTTTTT. It codes for CASSLVFVGDEKLFF.

This clone was counted many times. This chain connects TRBV5-1 to TRBJ1-1; TRBD1 aligns across 7 bases. V was pared by 4 bases and J by 3 bases, with 3 bases of the junction left unmatched. Germline values: CDR1 SGHRS, CDR2 YFSETQ. The CDR3 runs 13 residues. This chain's CDR3 is CASSSDRDTEAFF. Written as DNA, the CDR3 is TGCGCCAGCAGCAGCGACAGGGACACTGAAGCTTTCTTT.

The chain employs TRBV28 and TRBJ2-7, with 9 bases identical to TRBD1. Germline CDR1 MDHEN, CDR2 SYDVKM. This CDR3 is 15 amino acids long. V shed 4 bases, J shed 5 bases, and the junction held 9 bases outside the gene matches. CDR3 sequence (DNA): TGTGCCAGCAGTTCTCCGGGACAGGGTTCGGACGAGCAGTACTTC. Translation gives CASSSPGQGSDEQYF.

This clone has a single count. The J gene is TRBJ1-5, the V gene TRBV28; 8 nucleotides align to TRBD1. V gave up 6 bases and J gave up 3 bases; unmatched junction bases: 7. The germline gives CDR1 MDHEN, CDR2 SYDVKM. The CDR3 spans 15 residues. As DNA, the CDR3 is TGTGCCAGCAGCAGCAGGGGGCTGGTCAATCAGCCCCAGCATTTT. Translation gives CASSSRGLVNQPQHF. Complete variable domain (other parts from reference TRBV28 and TRBJ1-5): DVKVTQSSRYLVKRTGEKVFLECVQDMDHENMFWYRQDPGLGLRLIYFSYDVKMKEKGDIPEGYSVSREKKERFSLILESASTNQTSMYLCASSSRGLVNQPQHFGDGTRLSIL.